This passage covers 9 T cell receptor beta chains from one sample sequenced in a study of shared clonotypes between healthy human individuals. Assay: immunoSEQ multiplex PCR; the TCRdb copy retains only in-frame clones and omits some. The sample has over 1.4 million clones; over 95% are singletons. The sequenced sample consisted of naive CD4+ T cells sorted from blood. The subset here: CD45RA+ positively selected. All receptors come from a man between 25 and 39 years old in good health.

The chain recombines TRBV5-1 with TRBJ2-3; 9 bases are shared with TRBD1. V shed 4 bases and J 0 bases; nucleotides not matched to a gene: 6. Per the germline V gene, CDR1 is SGHRS and CDR2 is YFSETQ. The CDR3 has 16 amino acids. In DNA form, the CDR3 reads TGCGCCAGCAGCGTGGGGACAGGGATAAGCACAGATACGCAGTATTTT. It translates to CASSVGTGISTDTQYF. Complete variable domain (other parts from reference TRBV5-1 and TRBJ2-3): KAGVTQTPRYLIKTRGQQVTLSCSPISGHRSVSWYQQTPGQGLQFLFEYFSETQRNKGNFPGRFSGRQFSNSRSEMNVSTLELGDSALYLCASSVGTGISTDTQYFGPGTRLTVL.

The rearrangement uses TRBV19 and TRBJ1-5; 9 positions agree with TRBD1. Germline V gene sequence: CDR1 LNHDA, CDR2 SQIVND (reference sequence). With 5 bases clipped from V and 7 bases from J, the junction kept 6 bases outside the gene matches. This CDR3 is 14 amino acids long. CDR3 region: CASSATGGGQPQHF. For the CDR3, the DNA is TGTGCCAGTAGTGCGACAGGGGGAGGGCAGCCCCAGCATTTT.

The rearrangement joins TRBV28 to TRBJ1-5, with a weak D call TRBD1 (5 bases). Germline CDR1 reads MDHEN; CDR2 reads SYDVKM. V was cut by 6 bases and J by 2 bases, with 26 bases left in between. This CDR3 is 19 amino acids long. The chain's CDR3 is CASRAAGLGFAGGNQPQHF. DNA for the CDR3: TGTGCCAGCAGGGCCGCAGGGTTGGGTTTCGCTGGTGGCAATCAGCCCCAGCATTTT.

The chain employs TRBV6-5 and TRBJ2-1; 7 bases line up with TRBD2. Looked up from germline, CDR1 is MNHEY and CDR2 is SVGAGI. There are 16 residues in the CDR3. V shed 4 bases and J 9 bases; nucleotides not matched to a gene: 15. CDR3 amino acids: CASSSTLGDYDSEQFF. Here the CDR3 DNA reads TGTGCCAGCAGTTCAACTCTGGGGGACTATGATAGTGAGCAGTTCTTC.

The CDR3 loop is CTSSQRTGLGYGYTF. CDR3 bases: TGCACCAGCAGCCAACGGACAGGGCTGGGCTATGGCTACACCTTC. J is TRBJ1-2 and V is TRBV1; TRBD1 was called by the table and not checked on the DNA. TRBV1 is described as a pseudogene. This CDR3 has 15 amino acids.

The V call is TRBV4-3, the J call TRBJ2-3; 7 bases are shared with TRBD2. The germline V gene has CDR1 LGHNA and CDR2 YSLEER. The CDR3 spans 17 residues. The trim removed 1 base at V and 1 base at J, leaving 8 bases unmatched. CDR3 region: CASSQGWAGAGTDTQYF. The CDR3 DNA reads as TGCGCCAGCAGCCAAGGCTGGGCGGGAGCTGGCACAGATACGCAGTATTTT.

The chain couples TRBV28 to TRBJ1-1; D unclear. This CDR3 has 12 residues. The V gene lost 2 bases and the J gene lost 7 bases, with 8 bases spanning the gap. Per germline, CDR1 MDHEN and CDR2 SYDVKM. CDR3 sequence: CASSLNPREAFF. The CDR3 coding sequence is TGTGCCAGCAGTTTAAACCCACGTGAAGCTTTCTTT. Together with reference TRBV28 and TRBJ1-1, the CDR3 gives the full variable domain: DVKVTQSSRYLVKRTGEKVFLECVQDMDHENMFWYRQDPGLGLRLIYFSYDVKMKEKGDIPEGYSVSREKKERFSLILESASTNQTSMYLCASSLNPREAFFGQGTRLTVV.

V usage is TRBV19 and J usage is TRBJ2-3; D remains ambiguous. CDR3 length: 12 residues. Germline V gene lookup returns CDR1 LNHDA and CDR2 SQIVND (reference sequence). Between the trimmed V and J ends, which lost 2 bases and 7 bases, there was a span of 7 bases. Here the CDR3 reads CASSILGNTQYF. The CDR3 region has the DNA TGTGCCAGTAGTATACTGGGTAATACGCAGTATTTT.

Only a few counts were recorded for this clone. The CDR3 coding sequence is TGTGCCAGCAGCGTAGGGGGACTAGCGGCAAACTACGAGCAGTACTTC. It is translated as CASSVGGLAANYEQYF. The chain has TRBV9 and TRBJ2-7, with 11 bases that match TRBD2. CDR1 is SGDLS, CDR2 YYNGEE, per germline. The J segment lost 3 bases and the V segment lost 0 bases, leaving 5 bases of the junction unmatched. This CDR3 is built from 16 residues. The whole variable domain, filled in from reference TRBV9 and TRBJ2-7, reads DSGVTQTPKHLITATGQRVTLRCSPRSGDLSVYWYQQSLDQGLQFLIQYYNGEERAKGNILERFSAQQFPDLHSELNLSSLELGDSALYFCASSVGGLAANYEQYFGPGTRLTVT.